This TCR beta chain was recovered during a study of control samples from healthy donors and cancer patients. Libraries were prepared by immunoSEQ multiplex PCR; TCRdb keeps only in-frame clonotypes and omits some of them. The data show more than 25,000 clones, 85% seen once. Germline V gene lookup returns CDR1 SGHRS and CDR2 YFSETQ. J lost 3 bases, V lost 5 bases, and 5 bases had no gene match. This CDR3 is built from 15 residues. This chain links TRBV5-1 with TRBJ2-1; the match to TRBD1 covers 10 bases. The sequenced material came from PBMCs. This sequence originates from a woman aged 55-69 years with head and neck cancer. CDR3 in amino acids: CASSPTGGIYNEQFF. In nucleotides, the CDR3 is TGCGCCAGCAGTCCGACAGGGGGCATCTACAATGAGCAGTTCTTC.